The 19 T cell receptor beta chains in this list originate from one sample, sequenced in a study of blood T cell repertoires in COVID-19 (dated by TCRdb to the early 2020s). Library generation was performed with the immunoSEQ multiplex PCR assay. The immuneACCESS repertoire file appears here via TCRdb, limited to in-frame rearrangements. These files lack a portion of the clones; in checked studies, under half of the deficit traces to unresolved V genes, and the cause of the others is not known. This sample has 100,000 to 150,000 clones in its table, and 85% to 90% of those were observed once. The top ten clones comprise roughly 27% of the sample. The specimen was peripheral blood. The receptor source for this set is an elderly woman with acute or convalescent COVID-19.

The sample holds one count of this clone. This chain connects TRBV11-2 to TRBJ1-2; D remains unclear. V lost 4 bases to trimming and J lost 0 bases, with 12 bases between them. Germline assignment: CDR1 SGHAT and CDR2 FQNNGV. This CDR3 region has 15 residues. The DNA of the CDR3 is TGTGCCAGCAGCTCCTACAGCGGAGCTAACTATGGCTACACCTTC. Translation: CASSSYSGANYGYTF.

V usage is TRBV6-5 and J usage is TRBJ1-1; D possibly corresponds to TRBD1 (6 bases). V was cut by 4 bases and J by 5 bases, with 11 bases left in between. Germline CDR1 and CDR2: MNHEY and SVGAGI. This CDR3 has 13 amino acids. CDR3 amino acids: CASSFNRETEAFF. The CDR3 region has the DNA TGTGCCAGCAGTTTTAACAGGGAGACTGAAGCTTTCTTT.

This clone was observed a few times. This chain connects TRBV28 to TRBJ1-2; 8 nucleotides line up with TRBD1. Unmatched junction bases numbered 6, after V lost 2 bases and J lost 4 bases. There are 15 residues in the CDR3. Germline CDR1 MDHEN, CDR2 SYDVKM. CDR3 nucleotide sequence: TGTGCCAGCAGTTTAACCTACGGACAGGGCTATGGCTACACCTTC. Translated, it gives CASSLTYGQGYGYTF.

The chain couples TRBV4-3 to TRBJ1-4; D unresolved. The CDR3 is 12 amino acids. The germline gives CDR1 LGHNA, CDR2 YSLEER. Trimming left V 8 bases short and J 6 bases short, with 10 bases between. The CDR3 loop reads CASSGSHEKLFF. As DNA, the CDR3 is TGCGCCAGCTCCGGGAGTCATGAAAAACTGTTTTTT.

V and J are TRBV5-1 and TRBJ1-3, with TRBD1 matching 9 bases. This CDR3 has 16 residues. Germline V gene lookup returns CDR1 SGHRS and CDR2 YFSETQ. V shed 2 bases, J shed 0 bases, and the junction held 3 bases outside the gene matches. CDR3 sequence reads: CASSLQGQGSGNTIYF. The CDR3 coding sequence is TGCGCCAGCAGCTTACAGGGACAGGGCTCTGGAAACACCATATATTTT.

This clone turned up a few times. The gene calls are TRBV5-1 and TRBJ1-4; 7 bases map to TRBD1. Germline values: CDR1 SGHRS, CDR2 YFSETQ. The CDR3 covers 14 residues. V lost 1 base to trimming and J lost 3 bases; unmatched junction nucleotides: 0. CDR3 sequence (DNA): TGCGCCAGCAGCTTGCAGGGGGCTAATGAAAAACTGTTTTTT. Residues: CASSLQGANEKLFF.

The CDR3 nucleotides are TGTGCCAGTAGTAGGGCTTATAGCAATCAGCCCCAGCATTTT. Encoded protein: CASSRAYSNQPQHF. V is TRBV19 and J is TRBJ1-5; no definite D call. Germline-derived CDR1 and CDR2 are LNHDA and SQIVND (reference sequence). Trimming removed 4 bases at V and 0 bases at J, with 7 bases between. The CDR3 contains 14 residues.

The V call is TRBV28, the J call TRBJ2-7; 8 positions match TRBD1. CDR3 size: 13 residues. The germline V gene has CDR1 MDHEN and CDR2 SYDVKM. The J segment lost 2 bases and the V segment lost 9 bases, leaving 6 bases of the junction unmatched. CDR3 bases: TGTGCCAGTAATACAGGGGGGACCTACGAGCAGTACGTC. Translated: CASNTGGTYEQYV.

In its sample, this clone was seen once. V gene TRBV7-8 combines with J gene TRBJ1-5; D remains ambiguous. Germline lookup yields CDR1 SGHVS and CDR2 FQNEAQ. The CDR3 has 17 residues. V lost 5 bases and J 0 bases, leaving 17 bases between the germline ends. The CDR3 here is CASSPINTANSNQPQHF. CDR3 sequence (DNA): TGTGCCAGCAGCCCTATCAATACAGCTAATAGCAATCAGCCCCAGCATTTT.

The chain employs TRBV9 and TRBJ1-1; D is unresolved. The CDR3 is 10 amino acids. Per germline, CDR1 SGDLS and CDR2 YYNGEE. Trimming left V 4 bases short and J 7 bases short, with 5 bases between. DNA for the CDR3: TGTGCCAGCAGCCCCATTGAAGCTTTCTTT. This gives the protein CASSPIEAFF.

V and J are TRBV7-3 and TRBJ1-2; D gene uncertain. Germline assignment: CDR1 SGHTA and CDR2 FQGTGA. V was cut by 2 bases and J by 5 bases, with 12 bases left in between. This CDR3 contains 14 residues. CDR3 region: CASSLGPGRYGYTF. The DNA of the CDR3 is TGTGCCAGCAGCTTAGGGCCAGGAAGGTATGGCTACACCTTC.

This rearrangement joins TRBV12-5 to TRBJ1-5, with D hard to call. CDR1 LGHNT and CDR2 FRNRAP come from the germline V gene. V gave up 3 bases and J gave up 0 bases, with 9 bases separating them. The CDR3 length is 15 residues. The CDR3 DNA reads TGTGCTAGTGGTTTTGGGCTACCTAGCAATCAGCCCCAGCATTTT. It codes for CASGFGLPSNQPQHF.

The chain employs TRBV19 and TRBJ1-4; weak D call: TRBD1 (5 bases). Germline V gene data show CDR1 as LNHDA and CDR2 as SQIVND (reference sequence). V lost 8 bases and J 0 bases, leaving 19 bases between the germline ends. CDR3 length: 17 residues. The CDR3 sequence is CASGSVRGFATNEKLFF. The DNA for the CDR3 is TGTGCCAGTGGGTCCGTAAGGGGCTTCGCAACTAATGAAAAACTGTTTTTT.

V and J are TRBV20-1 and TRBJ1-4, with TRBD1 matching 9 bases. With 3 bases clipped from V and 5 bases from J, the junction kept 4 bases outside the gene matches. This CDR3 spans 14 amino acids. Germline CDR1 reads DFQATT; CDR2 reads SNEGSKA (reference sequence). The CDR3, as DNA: TGCAGTGCTAGTCGGGGGACAGGGAATGAAAAACTGTTTTTT. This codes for CSASRGTGNEKLFF.

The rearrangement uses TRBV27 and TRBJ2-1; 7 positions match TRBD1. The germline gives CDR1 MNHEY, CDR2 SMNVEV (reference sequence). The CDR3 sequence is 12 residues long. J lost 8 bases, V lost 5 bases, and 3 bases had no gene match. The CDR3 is CASSPTGHEQFF. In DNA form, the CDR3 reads TGTGCCAGCAGTCCGACAGGGCATGAGCAGTTCTTC.

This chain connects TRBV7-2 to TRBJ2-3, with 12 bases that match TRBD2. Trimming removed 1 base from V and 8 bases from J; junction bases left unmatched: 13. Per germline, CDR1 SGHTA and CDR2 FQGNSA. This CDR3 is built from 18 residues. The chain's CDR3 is CASSLELAGGPRAGTQYF. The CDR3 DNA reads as TGTGCCAGCAGCTTAGAACTAGCGGGGGGCCCCAGGGCAGGTACGCAGTATTTT. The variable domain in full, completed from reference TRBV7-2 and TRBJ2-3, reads GAGVSQSPSNKVTEKGKDVELRCDPISGHTALYWYRQSLGQGLEFLIYFQGNSAPDKSGLPSDRFSAERTGGSVSTLTIQRTQQEDSAVYLCASSLELAGGPRAGTQYFGPGTRLTVL.

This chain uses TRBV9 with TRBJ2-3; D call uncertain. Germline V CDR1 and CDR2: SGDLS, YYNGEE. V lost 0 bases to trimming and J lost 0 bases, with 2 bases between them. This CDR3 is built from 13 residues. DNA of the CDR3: TGTGCCAGCAGCGTAGCAAGCACAGATACGCAGTATTTT. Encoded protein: CASSVASTDTQYF.

CDR3: CASSQQGGTEAFF. The DNA for the CDR3 is TGTGCCAGCAGCCAACAGGGGGGCACTGAAGCTTTCTTT. This chain connects TRBV14 to TRBJ1-1; 7 bases align to TRBD1. The J segment lost 4 bases and the V segment lost 2 bases, leaving 1 base of the junction unmatched. The CDR3 extends over 13 amino acids. Germline CDR1 and CDR2: SGHDN and FVKESK.

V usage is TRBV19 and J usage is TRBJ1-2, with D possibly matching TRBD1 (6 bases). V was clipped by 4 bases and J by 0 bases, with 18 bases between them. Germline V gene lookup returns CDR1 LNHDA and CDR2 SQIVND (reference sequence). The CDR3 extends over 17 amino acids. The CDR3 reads CASSRTGTVKANYGYTF. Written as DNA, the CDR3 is TGTGCCAGTAGTAGAACAGGGACCGTCAAAGCTAACTATGGCTACACCTTC.